Each of the 21 T cell receptor beta chains below was sequenced from the same sample in a study of vaccination and CD4 T cells after COVID-19. Treatment reported: roughly 11-day PBMC culture with coronavirus spike peptide pools or control peptides (ViraFEST assay). No cognate antigen is known for these TCRs. The study sequenced cultured CD4+ T cell DNA using the Oncomine TCR Beta short-read assay. Via MiXCR, TCRdb re-called the PCR reads, giving one row per CDR3 protein. The sample includes 10,000 or so distinct CDR3 sequences, around a third of them seen just once. The sequenced material came from cultured CD4+ T cells from blood. These receptors came from a human donor with COVID-19.

V usage is TRBV12-5 and J usage is TRBJ1-5, with D hard to call. CDR1 and CDR2 from the germline V gene are LGHNT and FRNRAP. Trimming stripped 3 bases from V and 3 bases from J, with 6 bases between. CDR3 length equals 13 residues. CDR3 region: CASGFSVNQPQHF. The CDR3, as DNA: TGTGCTAGTGGTTTCAGCGTCAATCAGCCCCAGCATTTT.

About this clonotype itself: A much larger clone differs from this one at a single base, so this may be a read error. The chain employs TRBV20-1 and TRBJ1-5, with 12 positions matching TRBD1. Looked up from germline, CDR1 is DFQATT and CDR2 is SNEGSKA (reference sequence). The CDR3 loop spans 17 amino acids. V gave up 6 bases and J gave up 3 bases; unmatched junction bases: 12. As DNA, the CDR3 is TGCAGTGCATGGAGGGGGACAGGGGGCACGGACAATCAGCCCCAGCATTTT. Protein product: CSAWRGTGGTDNQPQHF.

CDR3 region: CSASRLGQTQETQYF. The CDR3 DNA follows: TGCAGTGCTAGTAGACTCGGACAGACCCAAGAGACCCAGTACTTC. The chain has TRBV20-1 and TRBJ2-5; perhaps TRBD1 as D (6 bases). Germline loops: CDR1 DFQATT, CDR2 SNEGSKA (reference sequence). V dropped 3 bases and J dropped 1 base, with 15 bases sitting between them. The CDR3 contains 15 residues.

By proportion, this clonotype is medium-sized. The chain uses TRBV6-5 and TRBJ2-5; 9 positions match TRBD2. This CDR3 spans 15 amino acids. The germline V gene has CDR1 MNHEY and CDR2 SVGAGI. V dropped 2 bases and J dropped 3; count of bases not matched to a gene: 4. This CDR3 reads CASSYHAGGKETQYF. In DNA form, the CDR3 reads TGTGCCAGCAGTTACCATGCGGGGGGGAAAGAGACCCAGTACTTC.

This clonotype appeared a few times. This rearrangement joins TRBV7-6 to TRBJ1-2, with 7 bases that match TRBD1. The CDR3 consists of 12 residues. Germline lookup yields CDR1 SGHVS and CDR2 FNYEAQ. With 5 bases clipped from V and 11 bases from J, the junction kept 8 bases outside the gene matches. The CDR3 region is CASSHGTADYTF. The DNA for the CDR3 is TGTGCCAGCAGCCATGGGACAGCCGATTACACCTTC.

This clonotype was counted a few times. The J gene is TRBJ1-5, the V gene TRBV20-1, with TRBD1 matching over 7 bases. The CDR3 is made up of 13 amino acids. The V gene's germline CDR1 is DFQATT and CDR2 SNEGSKA (reference sequence). V dropped 4 bases and J dropped 6; count of bases not matched to a gene: 6. CDR3 sequence reads: CSAIWSGGQPQHF. In DNA, the CDR3 is TGCAGTGCTATCTGGTCAGGGGGTCAGCCCCAGCATTTT.

The CDR3 region is CASSTTSFDEQFF. In nucleotides, the CDR3 is TGTGCCAGCTCGACGACTAGCTTCGATGAGCAGTTCTTC. J is TRBJ2-1 and V is TRBV9; 7 nucleotides line up with TRBD2. The V gene's germline CDR1 is SGDLS and CDR2 YYNGEE. Trimming removed 7 bases from V and 8 bases from J; junction bases left unmatched: 9. The CDR3 covers 13 residues.

The chain couples TRBV6-1 to TRBJ2-2; D is unclear. The germline gives CDR1 MNHNS, CDR2 SASEGT. The CDR3 covers 14 residues. The germline V and J ends were trimmed by 8 bases and 0 bases, with 10 bases remaining between them. The CDR3 nucleotides are TGTGCCAGCCACCTGCGGACGAACACCGGGGAGCTGTTTTTT. This translates into CASHLRTNTGELFF.

CDR3 coding DNA: TGTGCCAGCACGGCTAACAGGGGGCAAACTGAAGCTTTCTTT. Translated: CASTANRGQTEAFF. This rearrangement joins TRBV12-3 or TRBV12-4 to TRBJ1-1, with 9 bases aligning to TRBD1. The ends lost 7 bases at V and 5 bases at J; junction bases unmatched: 8. The CDR3 spans 14 residues.

This chain joins TRBV30 and TRBJ1-2; TRBD1 agrees at 9 bases. The germline CDR1 and CDR2 sequences are GTSNPN and SVGIG (reference sequence). The V and J ends lost 3 bases and 1 base, in that order; junction bases with no gene match: 3. The CDR3 contains 14 residues. The DNA for the CDR3 is TGTGCCTGGAGGACAGGGGGAGGTAACTATGGCTACACCTTC. Residues: CAWRTGGGNYGYTF. The whole variable domain, filled in from reference TRBV30 and TRBJ1-2, reads SQTIHQWPATLVQPVGSPLSLECTVEGTSNPNLYWYRQAAGRGLQLLFYSVGIGQISSEVPQNLSASRPQDRQFILSSKKLLLSDSGFYLCAWRTGGGNYGYTFGSGTRLTVV.

This clonotype was counted a few times. The V gene is TRBV2, the J gene TRBJ1-1; 9 positions agree with TRBD1. This CDR3 comprises 14 residues. Germline assignment: CDR1 SNHLY and CDR2 FYNNEI. V was pared by 3 bases and J by 8 bases, with 7 bases of the junction left unmatched. The CDR3 loop is CASSDVGTGPEAFF. CDR3 coding DNA: TGTGCCAGCAGTGACGTCGGGACAGGGCCCGAAGCTTTCTTT. Full variable domain (rest looked up from reference TRBV2 and TRBJ1-1): EPEVTQTPSHQVTQMGQEVILRCVPISNHLYFYWYRQILGQKVEFLVSFYNNEISEKSEIFDDQFSVERPDGSNFTLKIRSTKLEDSAMYFCASSDVGTGPEAFFGQGTRLTVV.

This sequence joins TRBV27 and TRBJ1-1, with 11 bases lining up with TRBD1. Germline trimming cut 4 bases from V and 7 bases from J; bases unmatched to any gene: 11. The CDR3 totals 16 residues. Germline V gene data show CDR1 as MNHEY and CDR2 as SMNVEV (reference sequence). The CDR3 is CASSSQARTGGLEAFF. CDR3 in DNA: TGTGCCAGCAGTTCTCAGGCCAGGACAGGGGGCCTTGAAGCTTTCTTT.

This clonotype was seen a few times. This rearrangement joins TRBV12-3 or TRBV12-4 to TRBJ1-6; possibly TRBD1 for D (5 bases). The CDR3 is made up of 14 amino acids. Trimming cost V 7 bases and J 7 bases, with 14 bases left between them. DNA for the CDR3: TGTGCCAGCAACACCGGGACGGTAAATTCACCCCTCCACTTT. This sequence encodes CASNTGTVNSPLHF.

The chain joins TRBV19 to TRBJ1-6, with D perhaps matching TRBD1 (6 bases). The CDR3 covers 15 residues. Germline V CDR1 and CDR2: LNHDA, SQIVND (reference sequence). The V end was cut by 7 bases, the J end by 9 bases, with 19 bases between. This CDR3 is CASTVRQAQASPLHF. The CDR3 DNA is TGTGCCAGTACCGTGAGACAGGCCCAGGCTTCACCCCTCCACTTT.

This clonotype turned up a few times. The rearrangement links TRBV6-1 to TRBJ2-1, with 7 bases that match TRBD1. Trimming removed 3 bases from V and 2 bases from J; junction bases left unmatched: 4. The CDR3 is 15 residues long. The germline CDR1 and CDR2 sequences are MNHNS and SASEGT. The CDR3 region is CASSESDRPYNEQFF. Here the CDR3 DNA reads TGTGCCAGCAGTGAGTCGGACAGGCCCTACAATGAGCAGTTCTTC.

This clonotype came up a few times. The chain couples TRBV24-1 to TRBJ2-3, with 8 bases lining up with TRBD1. V lost 5 bases, J lost 3 bases, and 3 bases stayed unmatched. The CDR3 has 14 amino acids. CDR1 is KGHDR and CDR2 is SFDVKD in the germline V gene. The DNA of the CDR3 is TGTGCCACCAGTGGCCACAGGGGGACAGATACGCAGTATTTT. Translation gives CATSGHRGTDTQYF.

This clonotype was found a few times. The V and J genes are TRBV28 and TRBJ2-7; 9 bases are a match to TRBD1. The V gene's germline CDR1 is MDHEN and CDR2 SYDVKM. With V trimmed by 6 bases and J by 1 base, 7 bases remained unmatched. The CDR3 consists of 15 residues. The CDR3 loop is CASSRDRAFSYEQYF. The CDR3, as DNA: TGTGCCAGCAGCCGGGACAGGGCCTTTTCCTACGAGCAGTACTTC. Full variable domain (outside the CDR3, taken from reference TRBV28 and TRBJ2-7): DVKVTQSSRYLVKRTGEKVFLECVQDMDHENMFWYRQDPGLGLRLIYFSYDVKMKEKGDIPEGYSVSREKKERFSLILESASTNQTSMYLCASSRDRAFSYEQYFGPGTRLTVT.

This clonotype was seen a few times. This chain joins TRBV12-3 or TRBV12-4 and TRBJ1-1, with 11 bases identical to TRBD1. Unmatched junction bases numbered 2, after V lost 6 bases and J lost 2 bases. CDR3 size: 14 residues. CDR3 sequence reads: CASSRTGGNTEAFF. CDR3 coding DNA: TGTGCCAGCAGCAGGACAGGGGGCAACACTGAAGCTTTCTTT.

V usage is TRBV10-3 and J usage is TRBJ2-1, with 12 nucleotides matching TRBD2. There are 14 residues in the CDR3. Looked up from germline, CDR1 is ENHRY and CDR2 is SYGVKD. J lost 9 bases, V lost 6 bases, and 6 bases had no gene match. CDR3 nucleotide sequence: TGTGCCATCAGGGGGACTAGCGGGTCTGGTGAGCAGTTCTTC. Residues: CAIRGTSGSGEQFF.

The chain couples TRBV27 to TRBJ2-2; D may correspond to TRBD1 or TRBD2 (6 bases each). This CDR3 region has 15 residues. The V end was cut by 5 bases, the J end by 5 bases, with 15 bases between. Germline CDR1 reads MNHEY; CDR2 reads SMNVEV (reference sequence). The CDR3 protein is CASSDGGLGTGELFF. CDR3 DNA sequence: TGTGCCAGCAGTGACGGGGGCCTAGGGACCGGGGAGCTGTTTTTT.

This clonotype was observed a few times. V usage is TRBV11-3 and J usage is TRBJ2-3; the match to TRBD2 covers 9 bases. The CDR3 length is 18 residues. Per the germline V gene, CDR1 is SGHNT and CDR2 is YENEEA. The ends lost 8 bases at V and 2 bases at J; junction bases unmatched: 17. CDR3 bases: TGTGCCAGCCCACTCCCACTGGCGGGGGGGCCGGTCACAGATACGCAGTATTTT. Translating gives CASPLPLAGGPVTDTQYF.